This TCR beta chain was identified in a study of control samples from healthy donors and cancer patients. Germline V gene lookup returns CDR1 SNHLY and CDR2 FYNNEI. The CDR3 length is 15 residues. The V segment lost 1 base and the J segment 4 bases; nucleotides outside the gene matches: 1. The repertoire was sequenced with immunoSEQ multiplex PCR; TCRdb's copy has only in-frame clones and lacks some. The sample records 74,000 or so clones, about 88% being singletons. This clone was observed a few times. V gene TRBV2 combines with J gene TRBJ1-6; 7 positions match TRBD1. Specimen: blood. The origin of this receptor is a man aged 50-59 years in good health. The CDR3 nucleotides are TGTGCCAGCAGTGAAGAGGGACAGTATAATTCACCCCTCCACTTT. This sequence encodes CASSEEGQYNSPLHF.